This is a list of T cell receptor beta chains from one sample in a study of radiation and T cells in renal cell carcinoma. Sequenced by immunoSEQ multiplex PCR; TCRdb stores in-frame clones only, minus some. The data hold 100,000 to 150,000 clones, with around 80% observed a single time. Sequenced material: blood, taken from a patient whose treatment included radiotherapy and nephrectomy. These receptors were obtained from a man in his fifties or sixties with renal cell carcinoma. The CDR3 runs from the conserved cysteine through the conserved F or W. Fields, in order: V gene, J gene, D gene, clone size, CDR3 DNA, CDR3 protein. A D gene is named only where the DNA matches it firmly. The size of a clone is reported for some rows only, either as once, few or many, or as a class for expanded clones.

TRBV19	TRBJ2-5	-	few	TGTGCCAGTAGTAGGGGCAGGGAAGAGACCCAGTACTTC	CASSRGREETQYF
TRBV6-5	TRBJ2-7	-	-	TGTGCCAGCAGTCCCACAGGGTCGCTCTCCTACGAGCAGTACTTC	CASSPTGSLSYEQYF
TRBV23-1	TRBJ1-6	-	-	TGCGCCAGCAGCGGGAGGACAGCCCCCGAGAGCTCCTATAATTCACCCCTCCACTTT	CASSGRTAPESSYNSPLHF
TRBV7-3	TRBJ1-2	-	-	TGTGCCAGCAGCTTTGGCCCGGGGGATGGCTACACCTTC	CASSFGPGDGYTF
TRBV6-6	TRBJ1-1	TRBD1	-	TGTGCCAGCAGACGACAGGGGGCAGGTGAAGCTTTCTTT	CASRRQGAGEAFF
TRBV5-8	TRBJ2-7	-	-	TGTGCCAGCAGCGACACATTCCAGACAGGAGTTGACGAGCAGTACTTC	CASSDTFQTGVDEQYF
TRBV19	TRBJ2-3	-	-	TGTGCCAGTAGTACCAACCCCAGGGGTACGCAGTATTTT	CASSTNPRGTQYF
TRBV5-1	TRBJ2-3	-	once	TGCGCCAGCAGCTTGGCGGGGCAAGATACGCAGTATTTT	CASSLAGQDTQYF
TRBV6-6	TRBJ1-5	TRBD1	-	TGTGCCAGCAGTTACCAGGGGGTCGGTCAGCCCCAGCATTTT	CASSYQGVGQPQHF
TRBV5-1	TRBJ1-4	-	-	TGCGCCAGCAGCTTGGGTGGACATACGGTAGAAAAACTGTTTTTT	CASSLGGHTVEKLFF
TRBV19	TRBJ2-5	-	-	TGTGCCAGTAGTGTACAGGAGGGAGAGACCCAGTACTTC	CASSVQEGETQYF
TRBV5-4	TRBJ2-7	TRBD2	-	TGTGCCAGCAGCCGGGACTACATTTACGAGCAGTACTTC	CASSRDYIYEQYF
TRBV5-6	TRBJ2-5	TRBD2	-	TGTGCCAGCAGCTTGGTAGCGGGAGGAAGAGAGACCCAGTACTTC	CASSLVAGGRETQYF
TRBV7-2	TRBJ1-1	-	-	TGTGCCAGCAGATCCGAGGCCCCACAGGAGGAGGGCACTGAAGCTTTCTTT	CASRSEAPQEEGTEAFF
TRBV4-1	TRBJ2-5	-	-	TGCGCCAGCAGCCAAGTCGGTGGAGAGACCCAGTACTTC	CASSQVGGETQYF
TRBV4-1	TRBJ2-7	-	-	TGCGCCAGCAGCCAACCCGACAGGAGCTCCTACGAGCAGTACTTC	CASSQPDRSSYEQYF
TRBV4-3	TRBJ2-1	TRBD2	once	TGCGCCAGCAGCTATAACATGCGGGGGAGCTCCTACAATGAGCAGTTCTTC	CASSYNMRGSSYNEQFF
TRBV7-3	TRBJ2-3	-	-	TGTGCCAGCAGCTTCCAGGGTGCAGATACGCAGTATTTT	CASSFQGADTQYF
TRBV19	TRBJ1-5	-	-	TGTGCCAGTAGCATCATCCAACAGCCCCAGCATTTT	CASSIIQQPQHF
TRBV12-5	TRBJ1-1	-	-	TGTGCTAGTGGTTTGGCACTAGTAAGGTATAGTTCCACTGAAGCTTTCTTT	CASGLALVRYSSTEAFF
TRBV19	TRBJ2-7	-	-	TGTGCCAGTAGTCACCACGGGGACCGCGAGCAGTACTTC	CASSHHGDREQYF
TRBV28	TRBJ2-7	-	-	TGTGCCAGCAGTCCCACTAGCTCACACGCCTACGAGCAGTACTTC	CASSPTSSHAYEQYF
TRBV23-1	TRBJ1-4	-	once	TGCGCCAGCAGCCAGCCCAGGCGAAATGAAAAACTGTTTTTT	CASSQPRRNEKLFF
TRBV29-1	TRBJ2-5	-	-	TGCAGCGCCTACCTAAAGCAGTACTTC	CSAYLKQYF
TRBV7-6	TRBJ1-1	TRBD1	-	TGTGCCAGCAGCTCCAGGACAGGACCGAACACTGAAGCTTTCTTT	CASSSRTGPNTEAFF
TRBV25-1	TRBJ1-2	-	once	TGTGCCAGCAGTGAACAGGGCGTGGATGGCTACACCTTC	CASSEQGVDGYTF
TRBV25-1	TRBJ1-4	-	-	TGTGCCAGCTCCCCGGGTTCTCCTAATGAAAAACTGTTTTTT	CASSPGSPNEKLFF
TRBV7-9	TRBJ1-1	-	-	TGTGCCAGCAGCCCGGACAGTTTTGGTGAAGCTTTCTTT	CASSPDSFGEAFF
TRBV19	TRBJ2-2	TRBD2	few	TGTGCCAGTAGTATTGATCTAGCGGGAGGGGAGCTGTTTTTT	CASSIDLAGGELFF
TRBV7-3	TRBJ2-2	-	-	TGTGCCAGCAGCTTGGACTGGAACACCGGGGAGCTGTTTTTT	CASSLDWNTGELFF
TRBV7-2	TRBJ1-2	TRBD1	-	TGTGCCAGCAGCTTAGCGCAGACAGGGCGGGATGGCTACACCTTC	CASSLAQTGRDGYTF
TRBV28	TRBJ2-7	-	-	TGTGCCAGCAAAAGAGCGAGGGAGCAGTACTTC	CASKRAREQYF